This T cell receptor beta chain was observed in a study of T-cell reconstitution after alpha-beta-depleted transplantation in children. The study, taken as a whole, reports: Newly made T cells mostly supplied T-cell counts and diversity one year after transplant. Some patients owed their high day-60 TCRbeta diversity to surviving recipient T cells and thymic progenitors. Alpha-beta T cells present about two months after transplant were reported to originate from several hundred expanded graft clones.

This clonotype was seen repeatedly, ten times or more. Its antigen is unidentified. Construction of the TCRbeta library involved unique molecular identifiers. TCRdb reprocessed the PCR reads with MiXCR, giving one entry per CDR3 protein. The sample lists hundreds of thousands of distinct CDR3 sequences, 6.5% to 9% occurring once. The germline V gene has CDR1 LNHNV and CDR2 YYDKDF (reference sequence). This CDR3 comprises 13 residues. The V gene lost 0 bases and the J gene lost 5 bases, with 7 bases spanning the gap. This receptor was taken from a female patient aged 2 to 10 who had a stem cell transplant for Fanconi anemia, so the T cells may come from the graft donor. This chain joins TRBV15 and TRBJ2-5, with D unclear. The sample here was peripheral blood, taken 360 days after TCRalphabeta/CD19-depleted stem cell transplant. CDR3 nucleotide sequence: TGTGCCACCAGCAGAGATAACAGCGAGACCCAGTACTTC. This codes for CATSRDNSETQYF. The variable domain in full, completed from reference TRBV15 and TRBJ2-5, reads DAMVIQNPRYQVTQFGKPVTLSCSQTLNHNVMYWYQQKSSQAPKLLFHYYDKDFNNEADTPDNFQSRRPNTSFCFLDIRSPGLGDTAMYLCATSRDNSETQYFGPGTRLLVL.